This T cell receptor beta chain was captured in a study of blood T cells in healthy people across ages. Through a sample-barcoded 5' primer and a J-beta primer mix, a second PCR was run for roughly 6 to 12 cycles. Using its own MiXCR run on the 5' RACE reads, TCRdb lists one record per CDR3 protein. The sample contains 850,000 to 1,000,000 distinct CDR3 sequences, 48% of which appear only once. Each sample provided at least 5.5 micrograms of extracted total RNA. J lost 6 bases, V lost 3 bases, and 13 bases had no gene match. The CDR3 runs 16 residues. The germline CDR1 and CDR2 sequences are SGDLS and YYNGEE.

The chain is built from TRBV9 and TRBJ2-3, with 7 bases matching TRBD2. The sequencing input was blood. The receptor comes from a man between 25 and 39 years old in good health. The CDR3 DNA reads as TGTGCCAGCAGCGACCGGGGGGAGCCCACACGGGATACGCAGTATTTT. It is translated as CASSDRGEPTRDTQYF.